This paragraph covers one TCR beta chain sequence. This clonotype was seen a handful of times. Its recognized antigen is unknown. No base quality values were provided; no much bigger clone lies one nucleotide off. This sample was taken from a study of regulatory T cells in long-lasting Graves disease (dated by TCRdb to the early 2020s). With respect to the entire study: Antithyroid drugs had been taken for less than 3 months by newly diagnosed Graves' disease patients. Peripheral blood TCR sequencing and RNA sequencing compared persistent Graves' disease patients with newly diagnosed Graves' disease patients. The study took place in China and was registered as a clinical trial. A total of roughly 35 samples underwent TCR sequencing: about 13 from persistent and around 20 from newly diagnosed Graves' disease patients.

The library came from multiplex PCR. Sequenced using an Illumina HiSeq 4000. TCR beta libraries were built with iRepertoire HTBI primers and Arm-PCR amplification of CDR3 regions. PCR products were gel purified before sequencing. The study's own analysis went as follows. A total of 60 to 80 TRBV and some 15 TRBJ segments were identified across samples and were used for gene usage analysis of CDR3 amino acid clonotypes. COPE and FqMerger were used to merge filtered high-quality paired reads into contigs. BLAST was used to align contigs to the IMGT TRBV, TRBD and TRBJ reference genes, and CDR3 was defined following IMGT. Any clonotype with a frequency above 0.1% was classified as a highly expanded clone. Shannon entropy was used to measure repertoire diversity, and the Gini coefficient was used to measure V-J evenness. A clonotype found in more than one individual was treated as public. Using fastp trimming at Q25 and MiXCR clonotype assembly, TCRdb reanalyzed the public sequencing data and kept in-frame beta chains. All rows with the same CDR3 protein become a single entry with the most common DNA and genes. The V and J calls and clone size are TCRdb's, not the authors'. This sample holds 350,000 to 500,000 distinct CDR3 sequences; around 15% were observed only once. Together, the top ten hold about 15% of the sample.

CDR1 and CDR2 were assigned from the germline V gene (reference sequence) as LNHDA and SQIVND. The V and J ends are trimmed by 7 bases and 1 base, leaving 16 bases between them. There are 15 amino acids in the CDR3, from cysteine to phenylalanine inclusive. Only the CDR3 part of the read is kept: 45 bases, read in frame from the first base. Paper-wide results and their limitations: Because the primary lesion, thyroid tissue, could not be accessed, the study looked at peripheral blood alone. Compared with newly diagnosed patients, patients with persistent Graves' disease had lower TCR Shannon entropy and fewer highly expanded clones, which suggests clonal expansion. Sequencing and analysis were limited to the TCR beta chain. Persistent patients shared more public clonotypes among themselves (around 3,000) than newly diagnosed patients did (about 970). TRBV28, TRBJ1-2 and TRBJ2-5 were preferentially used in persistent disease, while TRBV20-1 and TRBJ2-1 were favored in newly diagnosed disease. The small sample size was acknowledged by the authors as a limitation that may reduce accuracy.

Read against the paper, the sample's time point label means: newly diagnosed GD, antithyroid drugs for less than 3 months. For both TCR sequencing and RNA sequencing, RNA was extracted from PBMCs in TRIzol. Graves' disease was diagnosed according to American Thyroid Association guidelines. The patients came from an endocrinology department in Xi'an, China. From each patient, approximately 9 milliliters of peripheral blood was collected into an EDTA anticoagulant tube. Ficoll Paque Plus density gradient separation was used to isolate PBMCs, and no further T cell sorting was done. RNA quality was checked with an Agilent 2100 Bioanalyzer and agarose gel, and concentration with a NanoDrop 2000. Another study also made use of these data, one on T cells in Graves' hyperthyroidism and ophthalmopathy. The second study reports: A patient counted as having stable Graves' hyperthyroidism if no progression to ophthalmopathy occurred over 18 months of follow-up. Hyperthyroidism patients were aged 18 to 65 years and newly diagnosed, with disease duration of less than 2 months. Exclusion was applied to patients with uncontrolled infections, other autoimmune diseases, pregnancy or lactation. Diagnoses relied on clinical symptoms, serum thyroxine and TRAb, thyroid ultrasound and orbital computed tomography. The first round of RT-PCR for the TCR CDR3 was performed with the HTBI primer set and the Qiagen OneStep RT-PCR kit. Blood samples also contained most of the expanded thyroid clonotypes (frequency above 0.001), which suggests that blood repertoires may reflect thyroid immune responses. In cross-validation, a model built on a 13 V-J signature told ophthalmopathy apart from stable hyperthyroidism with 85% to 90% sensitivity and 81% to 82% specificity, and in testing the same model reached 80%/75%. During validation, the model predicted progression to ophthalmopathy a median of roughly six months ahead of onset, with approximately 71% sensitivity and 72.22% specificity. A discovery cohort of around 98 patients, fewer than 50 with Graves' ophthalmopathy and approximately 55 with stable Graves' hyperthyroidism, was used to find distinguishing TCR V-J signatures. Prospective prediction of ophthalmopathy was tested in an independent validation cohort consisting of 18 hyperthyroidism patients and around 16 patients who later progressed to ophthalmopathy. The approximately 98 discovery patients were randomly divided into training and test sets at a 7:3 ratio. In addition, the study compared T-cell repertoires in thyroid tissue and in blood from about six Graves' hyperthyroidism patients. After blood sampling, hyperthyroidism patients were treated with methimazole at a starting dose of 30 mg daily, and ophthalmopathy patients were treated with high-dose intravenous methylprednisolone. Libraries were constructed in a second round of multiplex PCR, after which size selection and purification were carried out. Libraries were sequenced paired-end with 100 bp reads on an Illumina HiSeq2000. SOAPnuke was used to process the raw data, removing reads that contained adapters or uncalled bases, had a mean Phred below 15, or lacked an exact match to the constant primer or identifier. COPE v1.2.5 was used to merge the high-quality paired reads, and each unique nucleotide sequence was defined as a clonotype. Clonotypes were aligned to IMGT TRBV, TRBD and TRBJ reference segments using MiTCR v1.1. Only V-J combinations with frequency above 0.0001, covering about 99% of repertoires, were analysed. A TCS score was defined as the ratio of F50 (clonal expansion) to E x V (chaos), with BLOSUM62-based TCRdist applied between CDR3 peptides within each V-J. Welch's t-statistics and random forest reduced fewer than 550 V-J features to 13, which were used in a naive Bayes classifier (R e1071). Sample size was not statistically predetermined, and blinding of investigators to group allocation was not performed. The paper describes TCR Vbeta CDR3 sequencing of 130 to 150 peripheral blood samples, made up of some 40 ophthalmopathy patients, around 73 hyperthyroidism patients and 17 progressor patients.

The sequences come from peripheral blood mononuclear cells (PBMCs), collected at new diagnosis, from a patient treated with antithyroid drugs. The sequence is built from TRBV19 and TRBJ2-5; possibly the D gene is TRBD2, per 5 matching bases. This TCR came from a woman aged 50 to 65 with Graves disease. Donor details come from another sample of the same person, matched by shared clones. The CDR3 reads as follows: CASTSFFAGQETQYF. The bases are TGTGCCAGTACCTCCTTTTTTGCGGGCCAAGAGACCCAGTACTTC.